This T cell receptor (beta chain) was captured in a study of cytomegalovirus exposure and HLA in healthy donors (dated 2017 in TCRdb). Looking at the study overall: An earlier analysis of several hundred of the donors reported roughly 300 Gb of sequence data and roughly 110 million unique TCR beta sequences from roughly 180 million T cells. HLA typing covered class I and class II loci at four-digit resolution. Besides the first cohort of roughly 640 subjects, a separate validation cohort made up of 120 or so different subjects was used. Four or five DR-DQ haplotypes were handled as single units for association and clustering, since linkage in the cohort was strong. Alongside the repertoire data, information on donor age, sex, ethnicity and CMV serostatus was compiled. Rather than drawing on any new phenotypic data, the later analysis identified candidate immune exposures from TCR beta sequences and the way those sequences occurred across donors. The T cell repertoires of 666 subjects were profiled by immunosequencing and related to cytomegalovirus serostatus. In a later genetic analysis, genome-wide SNP genotypes for about three fifths of the roughly 670 donors were used, and that subset was treated as a discovery cohort. The study combined high-throughput TCR immunosequencing, statistical association of individual TCRs with disease status, and machine learning to predict cytomegalovirus infection status. Approximately 300 gigabases of sequencing data and tens of millions of unique TCR sequences made up an early release that covered around 640 HLA-typed donors. The study aimed to test whether cataloging public T cell receptors could reveal signatures of past pathogen exposure. To study patterns of TCR occurrence, a later analysis re-analyzed previously published TCR beta repertoires from 700 or so donors and added high-resolution HLA genotyping. All discovery cohort repertoires had been generated on a single sequencing platform. Among the approximately 430 genotyped donors, more than 70% belonged to the genetic ancestry cluster associated with self-reported Caucasian donors. Typing coverage varied by locus: roughly 629-640 donors for A, B, C, DRB1 and DQB1; approximately 500 for DQA1; around 570 for DPA1; under 490 for DPB1. On average, around 240,000 unique TCR beta nucleotide sequences were sequenced per donor among 300 to 500 genotyped donors of the cohort, with 15% to 20% of those sequences being non-productive. To decide whether each TCR beta V gene segment behaved as functional or pseudogenic, an earlier analysis of nearly 600 of the donors relied on high-throughput TCR beta sequencing. Results and caveats for the whole study, not just this receptor: In a later genetic analysis, fewer N-insertions in productive TCRs were reported among donors in an Asian-associated ancestry cluster than the roughly 700-donor mean. Assigning TCR associations to individual alleles was difficult when HLA alleles, especially DR and DQ, strongly co-occurred. The classifier was reported to diagnose cytomegalovirus status with high specificity and sensitivity in both the original cohort and the validation cohort. Linkage disequilibrium might explain the correlated functional status among segregating V segments, but an unknown experimental factor could not be excluded. A cluster of highly shared sequence variants was judged likely to represent a technical artifact of the sequencing pipeline. A later analysis associated about 18,000 TCR beta sequences with specific HLA alleles at a false discovery rate of 0.05. While some public TCRs were present in many individuals, most TCR sequences turned up only very rarely across donors. Because the 87-base-pair reads could not distinguish some IMGT-functional V segments, including TRBV6-2 and TRBV6-3, those segments were excluded. A further reported finding was that TCR beta sequences accurately predicted the HLA-A and HLA-B alleles for most subjects in the first cohort. Roughly uniform sequencing depth across donors was assumed in presence/absence analyses, although this assumption may not hold. Immune exposure information for the cohort was limited to CMV serostatus. According to a later analysis, most CMV-associated TCR beta chains appeared to be HLA-restricted, and the HLA associations seemed to be driven largely by CMV exposure. Several of the top co-occurrence clusters appeared to be linked to parvovirus B19, influenza, CMV and Epstein-Barr virus, according to a later analysis. The study listed 150 to 200 TCR beta chains as associated with cytomegalovirus. In vitro tests confirmed that a few of the cytomegalovirus-associated TCR beta chains recognize cytomegalovirus antigens. Only TCR beta chains were sequenced in this cohort, and the absence of alpha or paired-chain data limited detectable features. An association between a missense DCLRE1C variant and V-gene and J-gene trimming of TCR beta chains was found in a later genetic analysis and replicated in an independent cohort. HLA typing was unavailable for some donors at each locus, so association tests used only the typed subset. According to the authors, the approach could potentially be generalized to other disease states and immunological phenotypes. In an earlier analysis of over 550 of the donors, most TCR beta V segments were observed in productive rearrangements about 87% or about 30% of the time, broadly matching IMGT annotations. In a later analysis, HLA-associated TCR beta chains were found to be more clonally expanded and to have lower generation probabilities than equally common non-associated chains. Because counts were too low, approximately 18 rarely observed V segments, including chromosome 9 orphons, were excluded from the earlier analysis of roughly 580 of the donors. A later analysis found that TCR association rates varied across HLA loci, with DRB1 alleles showing the most associated TCRs and HLA-C alleles the fewest.

Library preparation employed the immunoSEQ multiplex PCR assay. For the multiplex PCR, a mixture combining 60 forward primers for TCR Vbeta segments and 13 reverse primers for TCR Jbeta segments was used. A multiplex PCR assay on genomic DNA amplified the CDR3 region of rearranged TCR beta genes. On the Illumina HiSeq System, the amplified TCR beta libraries were sequenced as 87-base-pair reads. On the authors' methods: A later analysis counted approximately 76 million unique TCR beta chains across the 550 to 750 repertoires, and roughly 10 million of these chains were shared by at least two donors. A nearest-neighbor algorithm error-corrected the raw reads and collapsed the reads into unique sequences, merging closely related sequences to remove PCR and sequencing errors. CDR3 sequences were aligned to IMGT reference sequences to assign V, D and J gene segments. For a sequence to be retained, at least a six-nucleotide match to both a V gene segment and a J gene segment was required. Rearrangements were classified as productive when the CDR3 lacked stop codons and remained in frame with V and J, and all other rearrangements were classified as non-productive. CDR3 was defined according to IMGT convention as the region running from the second conserved V-encoded cysteine to the conserved J-encoded phenylalanine. The earlier analysis of roughly 590 of the donors excluded sequences that lacked an unambiguous match to a single V gene segment. An earlier analysis of a few hundred of the donors called V segments functional above 56.7% productive rearrangements and segregating when the between-donor standard deviation exceeded 5%. To diagnose cytomegalovirus status from the catalog of TCR beta chain sequences, a statistical classification framework was built. V and J gene assignment, in a later analysis, came from comparing TCR nucleotide sequences with IMGT/GENE-DB human TR gene sequences. Using the TCRdist pipeline, a later analysis assigned CDR3 sequences along with most-parsimonious VDJ recombination scenarios. A later analysis defined each TCR beta chain by its CDR3 amino acid sequence plus V-gene family, and excluded reads lacking a unique V-gene family. To address suspected cross-contamination and a sequencing artifact, a later analysis removed 592 highly shared, low-generation-probability nucleotide sequences. A later analysis calculated a clonal expansion index for each public chain from normalized within-repertoire ranks of inferred template counts. A later analysis computed generation probabilities with a VDJ recombination model fitted to out-of-frame rearrangements, and checked the results against IGoR. Hypergeometric tests were used in a later analysis to score TCR-TCR, TCR-HLA and TCR-CMV co-occurrence, with a repertoire-size bias correction applied to the TCR pairs. A later analysis estimated false discovery rates by permuting HLA or CMV assignments 20 times. In a later analysis, co-occurring TCRs were grouped using DBSCAN, with TCRdist sequence similarity added in when clustering inside HLA-allele-positive subsets. Repertoires with fewer than 30,000 or more than 120,000 public chains, plus five repertoires with anomalous nucleotide sharing, were excluded from co-occurrence clustering. TCRdb took this table from immuneACCESS and kept in-frame rearrangements with V and J called. Such tables lack part of the clones; where checked against another copy, unresolved V genes explain under half of the gap, and the rest is unexplained. V and J calls and clone size are given by that table; D and trimming were obtained from the DNA. This sample's clone table shows roughly 80,000 clones. Of the sample, 0.58% is held by the ten largest clones.

The cohort was made up of approximately 670 healthy bone marrow donors. At the time of sampling, every cohort member was nominally healthy, though immune exposures that went unrecorded were likely present. The donor was CMV seronegative and belonged to the group of 352 seronegative cohort members. A peripheral blood sample was collected from each donor, and TCR beta sequencing was performed on peripheral blood mononuclear cells. Genomic DNA was extracted from the blood cell samples with the Qiagen DNeasy Blood Extraction Kit. The CDR3 runs 14 amino acids, cysteine and phenylalanine included. Only the CDR3 part of the read is kept: 42 bases, read in frame from the first base. Trimming removed 1 base from V and 11 bases from J, leaving 12 bases between the germline ends. Via the germline V gene, CDR1 is SGHVS and CDR2 FQNEAQ. On this clone: Its specific antigen is unknown.

The TCR sequence derives from a man aged 45-65 years in good health and CMV-seronegative. The sample was PBMCs. The sequence links TRBV7-8 to TRBJ1-6; no D gene call is confident. The nucleotide sequence reads as follows: TGTGCCAGCAGCTTAGAGCAGCGAGGAACACCCCTCCACTTT. Its translation is CASSLEQRGTPLHF.